What follows are 5 T cell receptor beta chains derived from one specimen sequenced in a study of beta chain features in type 1 diabetes. The entirety of the isolated RNA underwent reverse transcription, so expressed TCRB transcripts were sequenced. The data were produced by immunoSEQ multiplex PCR, yet TCRdb's version contains in-frame clones alone and is incomplete. The data contain about 620,000 clones, about 16% of them seen just once; the ten biggest clones take up approximately 0.093%. The specimen was naive CD4+ T cells from blood. The receptors come from a man aged 18 to 30 in good health.

J is TRBJ1-5 and V is TRBV2; D might be TRBD1 (5 bases). Trimming removed 7 bases from V and 3 bases from J, with 13 bases in between. This CDR3 is built from 14 residues. Germline V CDR1 and CDR2: SNHLY, FYNNEI. The CDR3 DNA follows: TGTGCCAGCACGGAAGGTGGGGCCAATCAGCCCCAGCATTTT. Translated: CASTEGGANQPQHF.

The gene calls are TRBV6-5 and TRBJ2-4; 9 positions match TRBD1. Trimming removed 4 bases from V and 8 bases from J; junction bases left unmatched: 12. Germline loops: CDR1 MNHEY, CDR2 SVGAGI. The CDR3 sequence is 16 residues long. The CDR3 region is CASSSTGGRAADIQYF. Here the CDR3 DNA reads TGTGCCAGCAGTTCTACAGGGGGCCGAGCCGCCGACATTCAGTACTTC.

The V call is TRBV29-1, the J call TRBJ2-3; 12 bases align to TRBD2. Germline trimming cut 6 bases from V and 0 bases from J; bases unmatched to any gene: 7. The germline V gene has CDR1 SQVTM and CDR2 ANQGSEA. CDR3 length: 16 residues. CDR3 protein: CSVVRTSGVSTDTQYF. The CDR3 DNA reads TGCAGCGTCGTAAGGACTAGCGGGGTTAGCACAGATACGCAGTATTTT.

The chain has TRBV14 and TRBJ2-7; D not resolved. V was pared by 2 bases and J by 2 bases, with 7 bases between. The CDR3 consists of 13 residues. Per germline, CDR1 SGHDN and CDR2 FVKESK. DNA for the CDR3: TGTGCCAGCAGCCAACCAGCGACCTACGAGCAGTACTTC. This codes for CASSQPATYEQYF.

The genes are TRBV5-6 and TRBJ1-1; D gene ambiguous. This CDR3 comprises 14 residues. V lost 6 bases and J lost 4, with 16 bases in between. CDR1 is SGHDT, CDR2 YYEEEE, per germline. The CDR3 sequence: CASTLAVGATEAFF. DNA for the CDR3: TGTGCCAGCACCCTAGCCGTGGGTGCCACTGAAGCTTTCTTT.